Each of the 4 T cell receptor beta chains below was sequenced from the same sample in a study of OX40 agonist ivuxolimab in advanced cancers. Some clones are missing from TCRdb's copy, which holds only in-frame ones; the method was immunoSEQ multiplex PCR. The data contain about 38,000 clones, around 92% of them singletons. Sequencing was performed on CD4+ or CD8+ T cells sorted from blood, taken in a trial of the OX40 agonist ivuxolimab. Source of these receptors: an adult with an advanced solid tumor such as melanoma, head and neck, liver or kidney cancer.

The CDR3 here is CASAGRGQTGELFF. The CDR3 DNA follows: TGTGCCAGCGCGGGCAGGGGGCAAACCGGGGAGCTGTTTTTT. This chain connects TRBV7-9 to TRBJ2-2; TRBD1 matches at 8 bases. V dropped 8 bases and J dropped 5; count of bases not matched to a gene: 7. Germline values: CDR1 SEHNR, CDR2 FQNEAQ (reference sequence). The CDR3 extends over 14 amino acids.

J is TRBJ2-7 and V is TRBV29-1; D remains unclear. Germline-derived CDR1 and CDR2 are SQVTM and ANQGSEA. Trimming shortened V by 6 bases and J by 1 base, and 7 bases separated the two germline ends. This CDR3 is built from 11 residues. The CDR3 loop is CSVVWSYEQYF. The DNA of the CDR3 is TGCAGCGTGGTCTGGTCCTACGAGCAGTACTTC.

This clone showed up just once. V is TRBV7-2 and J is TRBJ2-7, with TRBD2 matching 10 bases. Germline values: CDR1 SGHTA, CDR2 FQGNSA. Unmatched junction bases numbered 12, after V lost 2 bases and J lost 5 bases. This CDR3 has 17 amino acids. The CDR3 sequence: CASSLPTGRGLANEQYV. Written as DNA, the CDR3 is TGTGCCAGCAGCTTACCGACAGGCCGGGGACTAGCGAACGAGCAGTACGTC.

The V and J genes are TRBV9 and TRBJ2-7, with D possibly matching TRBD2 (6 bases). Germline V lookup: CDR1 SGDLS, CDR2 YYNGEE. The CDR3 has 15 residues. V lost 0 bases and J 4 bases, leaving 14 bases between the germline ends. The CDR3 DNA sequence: TGTGCCAGCAGCGTAGGTCTAGGCGGAGGGTACGAGCAGTACTTC. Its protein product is CASSVGLGGGYEQYF.